This T cell receptor beta chain was recovered during a study of blood T cell repertoires in COVID-19. Study-level information: Italy, Spain and the United States were the sources of the convalescent and acute COVID-19 samples. From T cells, B-cell-depleted T cells, or PBMCs came the material, which was cDNA or gDNA.

Study processing details: Amplification with reference gene primers provided the estimates of nucleated cell counts. Only in-frame clones appear in the TCRdb table, and some are missing; sequencing was by immunoSEQ multiplex PCR. That table furnishes V, J and clone size, whereas the DNA furnished D and trimming. The table has tens of thousands of clones, under 90% seen once. The CDR3 loop spans 10 amino acids. CDR1 SQVTM and CDR2 ANQGSEA come from the germline V gene. Trimming took 6 bases from V and 4 from J, leaving 6 bases between them. Sequencing was performed on peripheral blood. The chain joins TRBV29-1 to TRBJ1-2; no clear D. This sequence originates from a woman aged 65 to 85 with acute or convalescent COVID-19. The CDR3, as DNA: TGCAGCGTGAGGAGCTATGGCTACACCTTC. This gives the protein CSVRSYGYTF. The full variable domain, its missing parts supplied by reference TRBV29-1 and TRBJ1-2, is SAVISQKPSRDICQRGTSLTIQCQVDSQVTMMFWYRQQPGQSLTLIATANQGSEATYESGFVIDKFPISRPNLTFSTLTVSNMSPEDSSIYLCSVRSYGYTFGSGTRLTVV.